This entry lists 17 T cell receptor beta chains sequenced from one sample in a study of cytomegalovirus exposure and HLA in healthy donors. PCR was performed using 60 Vbeta and 13 Jbeta primers. Sequencing was performed with immunoSEQ multiplex PCR; in TCRdb, only in-frame clones are kept and a portion is missing. The sample shows 150,000 or so clones, 70% of them seen only once. Sequenced input: PBMCs. All receptors come from a woman aged 60-70 years in good health and CMV-seropositive.

This chain connects TRBV7-5 to TRBJ2-3; no check of the table's D call, TRBD2, against the DNA was made. TRBV7-5 is termed a pseudogene. The CDR3 extends over 17 amino acids. Written as DNA, the CDR3 is TGTGCCAGAAGCTCCCCAGACCCCGCGGGTAGCACAGATACGCAGTATTTT. This sequence encodes CARSSPDPAGSTDTQYF.

V is TRBV21-1 and J is TRBJ1-5; the table's TRBD1 call for D was not verified on the DNA. TRBV21-1 is annotated as a pseudogene. There are 16 residues in the CDR3. CDR3 amino acids: CASSKGGGGINQPQHF. The DNA for the CDR3 is TGTGCCAGCAGCAAAGGTGGAGGGGGCATCAATCAGCCCCAGCATTTT.

The chain has TRBV5-1 and TRBJ1-3, with 9 bases aligning to TRBD1. Trimming removed 5 bases from V and 4 bases from J; junction bases left unmatched: 7. This CDR3 contains 15 residues. Per germline, CDR1 SGHRS and CDR2 YFSETQ. CDR3 in DNA: TGCGCCAGCAGTGCGGGACAGGGTTTCGGAAACACCATATATTTT. It yields the protein CASSAGQGFGNTIYF.

This clone was seen a handful of times. It may be a read error: a sequence one base away is much more abundant. The chain links TRBV7-8 to TRBJ1-1; D unresolved. The CDR3 contains 12 residues. Per the germline V gene, CDR1 is SGHVS and CDR2 is FQNEAQ. Trimming cost V 1 base and J 7 bases, with 7 bases left between them. CDR3 in amino acids: CASSLGAGEAFF. Written as DNA, the CDR3 is TGTGCCAGCAGCTTAGGGGCAGGTGAAGCTTTCTTT.

The chain recombines TRBV2 with TRBJ1-6; 8 bases line up with TRBD1. The CDR3 length is 14 residues. V shed 6 bases and J 10 bases; nucleotides not matched to a gene: 8. CDR1 is SNHLY, CDR2 FYNNEI, per germline. The CDR3 reads CASRVTGVPSPLHF. The DNA of the CDR3 is TGTGCCAGCAGAGTGACAGGGGTCCCCTCACCCCTCCACTTT.

CDR3 amino acids: CASSHMALGGFEQYF. Written as DNA, the CDR3 is TGTGCCAGCAGCCACATGGCCTTGGGGGGTTTCGAGCAGTACTTC. The chain links TRBV5-6 to TRBJ2-7, with D maybe TRBD2 (6 bases). Germline V gene lookup returns CDR1 SGHDT and CDR2 YYEEEE. V was cut by 4 bases and J by 6 bases, with 20 bases left in between. This CDR3 contains 15 residues. Full variable domain (missing parts from reference TRBV5-6 and TRBJ2-7): DAGVTQSPTHLIKTRGQQVTLRCSPKSGHDTVSWYQQALGQGPQFIFQYYEEEERQRGNFPDRFSGHQFPNYSSELNVNALLLGDSALYLCASSHMALGGFEQYFGPGTRLTVT.

V and J are TRBV18 and TRBJ2-2, with 8 bases identical to TRBD1. The ends lost 6 bases at V and 3 bases at J; junction bases unmatched: 6. The CDR3 extends over 15 amino acids. The germline V gene encodes CDR1 KGHSH and CDR2 LQKENI. The CDR3 spells CASSLDRGDTGELFF. The CDR3 region has the DNA TGTGCCAGCTCTCTTGACAGGGGAGACACCGGGGAGCTGTTTTTT. The whole variable domain, remainder taken from reference TRBV18 and TRBJ2-2, is NAGVMQNPRHLVRRRGQEARLRCSPMKGHSHVYWYRQLPEEGLKFMVYLQKENIIDESGMPKERFSAEFPKEGPSILRIQQVVRGDSAAYFCASSLDRGDTGELFFGEGSRLTVL.

The rearrangement links TRBV6-1 to TRBJ1-1; TRBD1 agrees at 12 bases. The CDR3 has 14 amino acids. Germline CDR1 and CDR2: MNHNS and SASEGT. V shed 7 bases, J shed 5 bases, and the junction held 5 bases outside the gene matches. CDR3 nucleotide sequence: TGTGCCAGCACCCCGGGACAGGGGGCTACTGAAGCTTTCTTT. Amino acids: CASTPGQGATEAFF.

This chain links TRBV2 with TRBJ2-3; D possibly corresponds to TRBD1 (5 bases). Deletions cut 1 base from V and 1 base from J, with 9 bases between. Looked up from germline, CDR1 is SNHLY and CDR2 is FYNNEI. The CDR3 runs to 15 residues. The chain's CDR3 is CASSEVRVGTDTQYF. In nucleotides, the CDR3 is TGTGCCAGCAGTGAAGTCAGGGTCGGCACAGATACGCAGTATTTT.

Note on this clone: A read error may produce the germline difference seen at one junction end. The rearrangement uses TRBV7-9 and TRBJ2-7, with TRBD1 matching 7 bases. The CDR3 length is 13 residues. CDR1 is SEHNR and CDR2 is FQNEAQ in the germline V gene (reference sequence). The DNA of the CDR3 is TGTGCCAGCAGCGCCCGGGACAGTTACGAGCAGTGCTTC. Its protein is CASSARDSYEQCF.

The chain recombines TRBV6-5 with TRBJ1-2; D unclear. Germline V gives CDR1 MNHEY, CDR2 SVGAGI. CDR3 size: 14 residues. With 1 base removed from V and 8 bases from J, the gap between germline ends came to 14 bases. The CDR3 loop is CASSYYLSSGGYTF. For the CDR3, the DNA is TGTGCCAGCAGTTACTATCTCAGTTCGGGGGGCTACACCTTC.

V gene TRBV28 combines with J gene TRBJ2-5, with D possibly TRBD1 on 6 matching bases. Germline assignment: CDR1 MDHEN and CDR2 SYDVKM. Trimming cost V 4 bases and J 4 bases, with 13 bases left between them. CDR3 length: 14 residues. CDR3 sequence: CASSYTGTGETQYF. DNA for the CDR3: TGTGCCAGCAGTTATACAGGGACGGGAGAGACCCAGTACTTC.

The chain uses TRBV7-9 and TRBJ2-1; a possible D gene is TRBD1 (6 bases). CDR1 and CDR2 from the germline V gene are SEHNR and FQNEAQ (reference sequence). The CDR3 totals 14 residues. Trimming took off 2 bases at V and 3 bases at J, with 8 bases between the two ends. The CDR3 loop reads CASSLRDIYNEQFF. The DNA of the CDR3 is TGTGCCAGCAGCTTACGGGACATCTACAATGAGCAGTTCTTC.

This clone was seen only a few times. The sample holds other DNA sequences that translate to the same CDR3. The V gene is TRBV18, the J gene TRBJ1-4; possibly TRBD1 for D (5 bases). The germline V gene has CDR1 KGHSH and CDR2 LQKENI. This CDR3 is 14 amino acids long. The germline V and J ends were trimmed by 3 bases and 2 bases, with 7 bases remaining between them. Here the CDR3 reads CASSPRGTNEKLFF. For the CDR3, the DNA is TGTGCCAGCTCACCTAGGGGTACTAATGAAAAACTGTTTTTT.

This clone appeared once. The V gene is TRBV6-1, the J gene TRBJ2-3; 7 bases are shared with TRBD2. V was pared by 7 bases and J by 5 bases, with 6 bases of the junction left unmatched. CDR3 length: 13 residues. From germline, CDR1 is MNHNS and CDR2 SASEGT. The CDR3 DNA reads TGTGCCAGCACCCTCGGCGGGAGAGATACGCAGTATTTT. Translating gives CASTLGGRDTQYF.

V is TRBV7-2 and J is TRBJ1-5; D gene uncertain. The V end lost 5 bases, the J end lost 6 bases, and 11 bases lay between the germline ends. Germline assignment: CDR1 SGHTA and CDR2 FQGNSA. The length of the CDR3 is 13 residues. The CDR3 DNA reads as TGTGCCAGCAGCCCCTTTCATAGTCAGCCCCAGCATTTT. Encoded protein: CASSPFHSQPQHF.

The chain joins TRBV18 to TRBJ1-5; 9 positions agree with TRBD1. This CDR3 is 15 amino acids long. J was trimmed by 1 base and V by 5 bases; bases with no gene match: 3. Germline lookup yields CDR1 KGHSH and CDR2 LQKENI. As DNA, the CDR3 is TGTGCCAGCTCAGCTGACAGGGGGAGCAATCAGCCCCAGCATTTT. Translation: CASSADRGSNQPQHF. Full variable domain (remainder filled in from reference TRBV18 and TRBJ1-5): NAGVMQNPRHLVRRRGQEARLRCSPMKGHSHVYWYRQLPEEGLKFMVYLQKENIIDESGMPKERFSAEFPKEGPSILRIQQVVRGDSAAYFCASSADRGSNQPQHFGDGTRLSIL.